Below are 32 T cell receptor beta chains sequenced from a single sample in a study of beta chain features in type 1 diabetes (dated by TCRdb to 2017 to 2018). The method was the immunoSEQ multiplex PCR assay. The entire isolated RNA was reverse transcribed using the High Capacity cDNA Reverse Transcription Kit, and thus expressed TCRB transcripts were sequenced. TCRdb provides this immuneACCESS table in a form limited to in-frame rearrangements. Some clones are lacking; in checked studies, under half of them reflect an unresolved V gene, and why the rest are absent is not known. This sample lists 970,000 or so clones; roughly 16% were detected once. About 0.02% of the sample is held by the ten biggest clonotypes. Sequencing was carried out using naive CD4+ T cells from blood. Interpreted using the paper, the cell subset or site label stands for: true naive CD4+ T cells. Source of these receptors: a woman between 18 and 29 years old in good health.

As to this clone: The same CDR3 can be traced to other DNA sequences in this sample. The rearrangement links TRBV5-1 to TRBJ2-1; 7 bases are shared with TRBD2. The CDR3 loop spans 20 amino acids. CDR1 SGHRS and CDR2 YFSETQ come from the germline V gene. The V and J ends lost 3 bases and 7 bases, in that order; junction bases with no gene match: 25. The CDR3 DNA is TGCGCCAGCAGCTCGTTGACGGGGGATCGGACTAGTAGTCGCAAAAATGAGCAGTTCTTC. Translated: CASSSLTGDRTSSRKNEQFF.

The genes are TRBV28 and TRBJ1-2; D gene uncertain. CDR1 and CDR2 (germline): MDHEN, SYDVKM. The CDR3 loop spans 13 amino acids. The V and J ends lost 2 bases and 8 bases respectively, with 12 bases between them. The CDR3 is CASSLRSRSGYTF. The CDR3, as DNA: TGTGCCAGCAGTTTACGAAGTAGATCGGGCTACACCTTC.

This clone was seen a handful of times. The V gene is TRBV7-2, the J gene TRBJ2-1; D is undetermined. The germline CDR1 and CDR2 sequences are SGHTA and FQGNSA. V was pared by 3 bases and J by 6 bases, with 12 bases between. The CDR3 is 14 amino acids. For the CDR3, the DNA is TGTGCCAGCAGCTTTCGGTCATCGGTCAATGAGCAGTTCTTC. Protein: CASSFRSSVNEQFF. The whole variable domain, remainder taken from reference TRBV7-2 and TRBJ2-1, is GAGVSQSPSNKVTEKGKDVELRCDPISGHTALYWYRQSLGQGLEFLIYFQGNSAPDKSGLPSDRFSAERTGGSVSTLTIQRTQQEDSAVYLCASSFRSSVNEQFFGPGTRLTVL.

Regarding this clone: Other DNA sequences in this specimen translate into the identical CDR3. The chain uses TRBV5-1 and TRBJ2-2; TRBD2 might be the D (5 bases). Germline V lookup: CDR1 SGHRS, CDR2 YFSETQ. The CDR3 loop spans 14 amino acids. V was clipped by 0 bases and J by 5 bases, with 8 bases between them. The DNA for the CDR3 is TGCGCCAGCAGCTTGGTCCCGGGGACCGGGGAGCTGTTTTTT. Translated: CASSLVPGTGELFF.

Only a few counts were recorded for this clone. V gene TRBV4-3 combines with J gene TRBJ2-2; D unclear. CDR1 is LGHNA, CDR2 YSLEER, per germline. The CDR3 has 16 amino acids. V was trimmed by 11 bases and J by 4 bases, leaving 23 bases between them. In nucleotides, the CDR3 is TGCGCCCAGCAAGTGATGGGAAGATTGGCCACCGGGGAGCTGTTTTTT. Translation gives CAQQVMGRLATGELFF.

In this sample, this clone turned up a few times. The CDR3 reads CASSQTGWQETQYF. The CDR3 nucleotides read TGTGCCAGCAGCCAGACAGGGTGGCAGGAGACCCAGTACTTC. The chain has TRBV14 and TRBJ2-5, with 7 nucleotides matching TRBD1. V lost 3 bases and J lost 5; bases outside the gene matches: 6. This CDR3 region has 14 residues. CDR1 and CDR2 (germline): SGHDN, FVKESK.

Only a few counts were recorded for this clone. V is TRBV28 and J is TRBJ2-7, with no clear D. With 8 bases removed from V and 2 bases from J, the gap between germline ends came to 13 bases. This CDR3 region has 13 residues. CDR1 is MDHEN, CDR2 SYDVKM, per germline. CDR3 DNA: TGTGCCAGCCGAATTGGACCCGCCTACGAGCAGTACTTC. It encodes CASRIGPAYEQYF.

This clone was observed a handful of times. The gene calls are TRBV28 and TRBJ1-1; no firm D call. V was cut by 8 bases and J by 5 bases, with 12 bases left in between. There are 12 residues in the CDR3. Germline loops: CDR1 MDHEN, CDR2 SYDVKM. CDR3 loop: CASQATGTEAFF. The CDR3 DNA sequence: TGTGCCAGCCAGGCTACGGGGACTGAAGCTTTCTTT.

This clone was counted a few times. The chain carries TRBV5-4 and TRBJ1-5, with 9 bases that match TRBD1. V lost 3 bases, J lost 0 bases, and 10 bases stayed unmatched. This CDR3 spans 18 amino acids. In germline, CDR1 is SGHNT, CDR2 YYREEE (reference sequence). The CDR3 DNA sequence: TGTGCCAGCAGCTCCCGGGACAGGGAGCCTTATAGCAATCAGCCCCAGCATTTT. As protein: CASSSRDREPYSNQPQHF.

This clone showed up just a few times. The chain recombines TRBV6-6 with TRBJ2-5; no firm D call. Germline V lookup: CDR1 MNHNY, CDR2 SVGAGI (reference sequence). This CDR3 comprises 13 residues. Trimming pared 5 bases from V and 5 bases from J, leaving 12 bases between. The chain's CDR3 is CASSRTIGETQYF. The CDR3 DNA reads TGTGCCAGCAGTCGCACTATCGGGGAGACCCAGTACTTC.

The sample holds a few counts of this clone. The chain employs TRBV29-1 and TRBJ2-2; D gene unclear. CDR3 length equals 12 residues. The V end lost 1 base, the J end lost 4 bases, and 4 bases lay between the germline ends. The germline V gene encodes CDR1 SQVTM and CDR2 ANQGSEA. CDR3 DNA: TGCAGCGTTGAAGGGGCCACCGGGGAGCTGTTTTTT. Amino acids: CSVEGATGELFF.

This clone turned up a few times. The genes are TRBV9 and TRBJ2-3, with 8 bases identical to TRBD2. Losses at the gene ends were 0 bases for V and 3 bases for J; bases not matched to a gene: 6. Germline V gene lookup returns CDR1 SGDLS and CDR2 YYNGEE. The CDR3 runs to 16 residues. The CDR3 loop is CASSVAPSGPTDTQYF. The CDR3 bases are TGTGCCAGCAGCGTAGCCCCTAGCGGGCCGACAGATACGCAGTATTTT.

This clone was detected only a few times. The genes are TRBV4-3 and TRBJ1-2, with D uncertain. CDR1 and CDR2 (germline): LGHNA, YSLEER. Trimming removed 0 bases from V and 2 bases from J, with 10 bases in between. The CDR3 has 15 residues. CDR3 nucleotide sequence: TGCGCCAGCAGCCAAGAACCCGCAGGCAACTATGGCTACACCTTC. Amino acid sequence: CASSQEPAGNYGYTF.

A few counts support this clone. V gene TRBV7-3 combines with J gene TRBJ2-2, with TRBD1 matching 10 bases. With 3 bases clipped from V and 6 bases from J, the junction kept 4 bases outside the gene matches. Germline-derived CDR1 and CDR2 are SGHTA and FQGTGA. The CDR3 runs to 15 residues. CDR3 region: CASSLGTGVPGELFF. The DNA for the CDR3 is TGTGCCAGCAGCTTGGGGACAGGGGTTCCCGGGGAGCTGTTTTTT.

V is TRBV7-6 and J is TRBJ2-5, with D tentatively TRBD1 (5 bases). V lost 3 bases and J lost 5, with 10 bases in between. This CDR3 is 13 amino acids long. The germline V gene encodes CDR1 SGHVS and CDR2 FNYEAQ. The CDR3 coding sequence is TGTGCCAGCAGCTTGCAGGGTTGGGAGACCCAGTACTTC. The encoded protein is CASSLQGWETQYF.

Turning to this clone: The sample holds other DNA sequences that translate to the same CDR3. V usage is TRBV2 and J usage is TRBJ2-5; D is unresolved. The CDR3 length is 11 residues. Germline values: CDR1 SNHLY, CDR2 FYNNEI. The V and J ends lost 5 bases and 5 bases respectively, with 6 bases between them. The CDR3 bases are TGTGCCAGCAGTCTGGGGGAGACCCAGTACTTC. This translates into CASSLGETQYF.

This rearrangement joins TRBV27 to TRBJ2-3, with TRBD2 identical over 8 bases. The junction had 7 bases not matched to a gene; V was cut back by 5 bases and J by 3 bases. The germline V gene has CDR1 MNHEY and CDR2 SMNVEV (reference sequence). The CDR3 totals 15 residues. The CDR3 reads CASSAPGLGTDTQYF. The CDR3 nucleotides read TGTGCCAGCAGTGCACCGGGACTAGGGACAGATACGCAGTATTTT.

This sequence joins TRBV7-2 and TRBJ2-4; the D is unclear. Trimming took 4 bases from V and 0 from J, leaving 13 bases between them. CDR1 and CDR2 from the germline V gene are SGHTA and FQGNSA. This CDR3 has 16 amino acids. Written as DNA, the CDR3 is TGTGCCAGCAGCTCCGCTTCCCGACTAGCCAAAAACATTCAGTACTTC. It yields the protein CASSSASRLAKNIQYF.

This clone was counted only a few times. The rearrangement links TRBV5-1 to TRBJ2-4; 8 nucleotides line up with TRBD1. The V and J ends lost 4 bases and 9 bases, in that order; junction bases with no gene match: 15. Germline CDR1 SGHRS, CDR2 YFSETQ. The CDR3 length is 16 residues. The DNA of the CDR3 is TGCGCCAGCAGCCCGGGGACAGGTGACCCCCTCGGCATTCAGTACTTC. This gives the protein CASSPGTGDPLGIQYF.

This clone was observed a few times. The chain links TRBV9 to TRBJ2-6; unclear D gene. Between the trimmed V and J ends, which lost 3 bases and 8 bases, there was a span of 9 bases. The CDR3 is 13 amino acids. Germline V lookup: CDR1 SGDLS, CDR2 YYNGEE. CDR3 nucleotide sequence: TGTGCCAGCAGCGCAACCTCAACCAACGTCCTGACTTTC. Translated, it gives CASSATSTNVLTF.

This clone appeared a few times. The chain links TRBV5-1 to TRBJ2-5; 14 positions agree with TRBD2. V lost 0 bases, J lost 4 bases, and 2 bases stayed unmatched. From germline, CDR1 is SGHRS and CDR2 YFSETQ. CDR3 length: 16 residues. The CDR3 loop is CASSLGGLAGAETQYF. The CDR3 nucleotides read TGCGCCAGCAGCTTGGGGGGACTAGCGGGAGCAGAGACCCAGTACTTC.

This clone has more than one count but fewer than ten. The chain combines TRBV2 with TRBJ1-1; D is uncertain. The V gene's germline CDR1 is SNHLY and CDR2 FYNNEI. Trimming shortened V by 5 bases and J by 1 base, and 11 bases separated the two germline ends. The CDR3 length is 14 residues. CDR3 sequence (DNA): TGTGCCAGCAGTACCGACACTGCGAACACTGAAGCTTTCTTT. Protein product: CASSTDTANTEAFF.

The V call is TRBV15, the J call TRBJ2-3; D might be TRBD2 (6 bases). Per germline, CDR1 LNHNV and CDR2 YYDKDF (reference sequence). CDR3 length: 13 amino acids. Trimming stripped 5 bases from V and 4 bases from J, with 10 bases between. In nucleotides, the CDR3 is TGTGCCACCAGCGTCGGGAGTCCAGATACGCAGTATTTT. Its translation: CATSVGSPDTQYF. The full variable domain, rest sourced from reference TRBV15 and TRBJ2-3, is DAMVIQNPRYQVTQFGKPVTLSCSQTLNHNVMYWYQQKSSQAPKLLFHYYDKDFNNEADTPDNFQSRRPNTSFCFLDIRSPGLGDTAMYLCATSVGSPDTQYFGPGTRLTVL.

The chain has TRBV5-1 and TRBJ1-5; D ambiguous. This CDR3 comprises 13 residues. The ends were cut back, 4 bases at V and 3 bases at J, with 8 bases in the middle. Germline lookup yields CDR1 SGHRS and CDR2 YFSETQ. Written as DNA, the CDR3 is TGCGCCAGCAGCGCGGGAGTCAATCAGCCCCAGCATTTT. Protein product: CASSAGVNQPQHF. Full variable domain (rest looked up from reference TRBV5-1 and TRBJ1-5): KAGVTQTPRYLIKTRGQQVTLSCSPISGHRSVSWYQQTPGQGLQFLFEYFSETQRNKGNFPGRFSGRQFSNSRSEMNVSTLELGDSALYLCASSAGVNQPQHFGDGTRLSIL.

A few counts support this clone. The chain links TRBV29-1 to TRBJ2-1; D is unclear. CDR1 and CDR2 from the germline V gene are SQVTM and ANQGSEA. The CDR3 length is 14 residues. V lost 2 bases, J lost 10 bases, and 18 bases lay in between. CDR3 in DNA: TGCAGCGTTGAACGCAGGACGCTAAGTTTAGAGCAGTTCTTC. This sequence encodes CSVERRTLSLEQFF.

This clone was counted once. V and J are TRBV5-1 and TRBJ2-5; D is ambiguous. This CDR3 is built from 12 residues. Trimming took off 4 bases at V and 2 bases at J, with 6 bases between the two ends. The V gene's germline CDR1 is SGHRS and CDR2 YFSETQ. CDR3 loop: CASSKNQETQYF. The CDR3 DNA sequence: TGCGCCAGCAGCAAGAATCAAGAGACCCAGTACTTC. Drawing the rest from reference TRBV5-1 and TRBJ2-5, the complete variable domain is KAGVTQTPRYLIKTRGQQVTLSCSPISGHRSVSWYQQTPGQGLQFLFEYFSETQRNKGNFPGRFSGRQFSNSRSEMNVSTLELGDSALYLCASSKNQETQYFGPGTRLLVL.

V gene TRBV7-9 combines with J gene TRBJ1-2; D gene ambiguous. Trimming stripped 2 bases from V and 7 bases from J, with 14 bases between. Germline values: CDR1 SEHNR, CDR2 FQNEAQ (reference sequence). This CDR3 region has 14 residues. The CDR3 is CASSLSTEARGYTF. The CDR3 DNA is TGTGCCAGCAGCTTAAGCACGGAGGCGCGTGGCTACACCTTC.

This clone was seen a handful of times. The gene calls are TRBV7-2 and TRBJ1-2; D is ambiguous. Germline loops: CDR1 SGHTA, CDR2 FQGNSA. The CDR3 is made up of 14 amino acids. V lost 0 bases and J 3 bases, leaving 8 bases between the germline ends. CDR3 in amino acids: CASSLAGRDYGYTF. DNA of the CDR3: TGTGCCAGCAGCTTAGCAGGAAGGGACTATGGCTACACCTTC.

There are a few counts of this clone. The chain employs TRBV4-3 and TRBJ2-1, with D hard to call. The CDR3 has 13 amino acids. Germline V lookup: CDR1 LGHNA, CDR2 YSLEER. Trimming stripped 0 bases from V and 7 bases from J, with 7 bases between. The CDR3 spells CASSQESGNEQFF. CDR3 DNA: TGCGCCAGCAGCCAAGAATCGGGTAATGAGCAGTTCTTC.

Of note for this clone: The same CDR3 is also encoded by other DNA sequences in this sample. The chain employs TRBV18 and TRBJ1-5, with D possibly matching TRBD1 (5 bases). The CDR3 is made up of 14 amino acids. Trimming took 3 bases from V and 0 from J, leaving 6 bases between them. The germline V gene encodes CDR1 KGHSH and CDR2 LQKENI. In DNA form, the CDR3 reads TGTGCCAGCTCACCCAGGGATAGCAATCAGCCCCAGCATTTT. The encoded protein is CASSPRDSNQPQHF.

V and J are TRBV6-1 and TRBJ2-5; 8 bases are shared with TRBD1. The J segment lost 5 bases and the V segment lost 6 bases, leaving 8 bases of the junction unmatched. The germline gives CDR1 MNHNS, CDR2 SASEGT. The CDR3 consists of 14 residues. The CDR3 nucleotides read TGTGCCAGCAGCCTCGACAGGGGAAGGGAGACCCAGTACTTC. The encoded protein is CASSLDRGRETQYF.

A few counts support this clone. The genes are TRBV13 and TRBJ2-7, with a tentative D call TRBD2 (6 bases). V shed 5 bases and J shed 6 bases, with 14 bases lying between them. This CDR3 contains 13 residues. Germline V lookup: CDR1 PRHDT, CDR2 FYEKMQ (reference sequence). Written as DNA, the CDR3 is TGTGCCAGCAGCGACCAACTAGCTTTCGAGCAGTACTTC. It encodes CASSDQLAFEQYF. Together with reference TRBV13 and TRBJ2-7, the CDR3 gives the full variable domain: AAGVIQSPRHLIKEKRETATLKCYPIPRHDTVYWYQQGPGQDPQFLISFYEKMQSDKGSIPDRFSAQQFSDYHSELNMSSLELGDSALYFCASSDQLAFEQYFGPGTRLTVT.